This is a list of T cell receptor beta chains from one sample in a study of T cells in Graves' hyperthyroidism and ophthalmopathy. TCRdb fed the multiplex PCR reads into MiXCR, producing one record per CDR3 protein. The table shows fewer than 550,000 distinct CDR3 sequences, with about a sixth occurring only once. Input material: blood. The receptors originated from a woman aged 18-29 years with Graves' hyperthyroidism. CDR3s include the opening cysteine and the closing phenylalanine or tryptophan. Each record gives: CDR3 protein, CDR3 DNA, clone size, V gene, D gene, J gene. D genes are given only for firm matches. Clone size appears in some rows only: once, few, many, or a class for an expanded clone.

cdr3_aa: CASSSTYSASGGWNTGELFF
cdr3_nt: TGTGCCAGCAGCTCCACCTATTCCGCTAGCGGGGGTTGGAACACCGGGGAGCTGTTTTTT
clone_size: few
v_call: TRBV7-9
d_call: TRBD2
j_call: TRBJ2-2

cdr3_aa: CASSLITGARSYEQYF
cdr3_nt: TGTGCCAGCAGCCTAATCACCGGGGCCCGCTCCTACGAGCAGTACTTC
clone_size: once
v_call: TRBV11-1
d_call: -
j_call: TRBJ2-7

cdr3_aa: CASSLPGTGKANEQYF
cdr3_nt: TGTGCCAGCAGTTTGCCTGGTACAGGGAAGGCCAACGAGCAGTACTTC
clone_size: many
v_call: TRBV27
d_call: -
j_call: TRBJ2-7

cdr3_aa: CAIEGVNQPQHF
cdr3_nt: TGTGCCATCGAGGGGGTCAATCAGCCCCAGCATTTT
clone_size: many
v_call: TRBV28
d_call: -
j_call: TRBJ1-5

cdr3_aa: CASSSGILSGNTIYF
cdr3_nt: TGTGCCAGCAGTTCCGGGATCCTCTCTGGAAACACCATATATTTT
clone_size: few
v_call: TRBV28
d_call: -
j_call: TRBJ1-3

cdr3_aa: CARGTLGRTYEQYF
cdr3_nt: TGTGCCAGGGGTACCCTCGGGCGTACCTACGAGCAGTACTTC
clone_size: many
v_call: TRBV6-4
d_call: -
j_call: TRBJ2-7

cdr3_aa: CASSQGGDSPLHF
cdr3_nt: TGTGCCAGCAGCCAGGGGGGCGATTCACCCCTCCACTTT
clone_size: many
v_call: TRBV27
d_call: TRBD1
j_call: TRBJ1-6

cdr3_aa: CSARGRSGSSGANVLTF
cdr3_nt: TGCAGTGCTAGAGGACGATCAGGTTCCTCTGGGGCCAACGTCCTGACTTTC
clone_size: -
v_call: TRBV20-1
d_call: -
j_call: TRBJ2-6

cdr3_aa: CASSATITGNYGYTF
cdr3_nt: TGTGCCAGCAGCGCAACCATCACAGGAAACTATGGCTACACCTTC
clone_size: few
v_call: TRBV7-9
d_call: -
j_call: TRBJ1-2

cdr3_aa: CASSSPRGNDYGYTF
cdr3_nt: TGTGCCAGCAGCTCCCCCCGGGGGAACGACTATGGCTACACCTTC
clone_size: many
v_call: TRBV11-2
d_call: -
j_call: TRBJ1-2

cdr3_aa: CSARDLLAGGADTQYF
cdr3_nt: TGCAGTGCTAGAGATCTTCTAGCGGGGGGCGCAGATACGCAGTATTTT
clone_size: -
v_call: TRBV20-1
d_call: TRBD2
j_call: TRBJ2-3

cdr3_aa: CASSPSGEGKNIQYF
cdr3_nt: TGTGCCAGCAGTCCCTCGGGGGAGGGCAAAAACATTCAGTACTTC
clone_size: many
v_call: TRBV28
d_call: TRBD2
j_call: TRBJ2-4

cdr3_aa: CSATGTASNQPQHF
cdr3_nt: TGCAGTGCTACCGGGACAGCGAGCAATCAGCCCCAGCATTTT
clone_size: -
v_call: TRBV20-1
d_call: TRBD1
j_call: TRBJ1-5

cdr3_aa: CASSQVLGGRQGFGYTF
cdr3_nt: TGCGCCAGCAGCCAAGTTTTGGGTGGGCGACAGGGTTTTGGCTACACCTTC
clone_size: many
v_call: TRBV4-1
d_call: TRBD1
j_call: TRBJ1-2

cdr3_aa: CASSLRGLADSNTGELFF
cdr3_nt: TGTGCCAGCAGTTTAAGGGGACTAGCGGACTCGAACACCGGGGAGCTGTTTTTT
clone_size: -
v_call: TRBV27
d_call: TRBD2
j_call: TRBJ2-2